The T cell receptor (beta chain) under discussion was sequenced for a study of vaccination effects on CD4 cells after COVID-19. On this clone: Its specificity is unknown.

The CDR3 sequence is 11 residues long. The V gene lost 3 bases and the J gene lost 8 bases, with 10 bases spanning the gap. The germline V gene has CDR1 DFQATT and CDR2 SNEGSKA (reference sequence). Ahead of sequencing, the ViraFEST assay grew antigen-specific CD4+ T cells using viral peptide pools. The culture ran for nine to ten days, and then CD4+ T cells were isolated. The cohort was immunized with two doses of either the BNT162b2 or mRNA-1273 vaccine. The table came from immunoSEQ multiplex PCR; TCRdb's copy has only in-frame clones and leaves some out. The table lists 67,000 or so clones, about 81% of them singletons.

This TCR derives from a human donor who received a COVID-19 vaccine. This sample comprised CD4+ T cells from PBMCs cultured with HCoV-229E spike peptides, obtained after COVID-19 vaccination. The chain has TRBV20-1 and TRBJ1-2, with D unresolved. The CDR3, as DNA: TGCAGTGCTAGCTCCGGGGTCGGCTACACCTTC. Translating it yields CSASSGVGYTF.